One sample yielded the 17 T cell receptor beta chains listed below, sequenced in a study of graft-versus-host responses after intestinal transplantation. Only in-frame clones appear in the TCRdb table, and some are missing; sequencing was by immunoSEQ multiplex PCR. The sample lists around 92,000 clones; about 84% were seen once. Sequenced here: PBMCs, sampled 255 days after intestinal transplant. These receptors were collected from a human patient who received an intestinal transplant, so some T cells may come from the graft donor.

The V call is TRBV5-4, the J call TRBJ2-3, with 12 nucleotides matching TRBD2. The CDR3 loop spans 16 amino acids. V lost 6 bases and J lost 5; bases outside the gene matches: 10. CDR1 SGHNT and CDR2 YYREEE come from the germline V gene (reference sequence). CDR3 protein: CASTHTGLAGIDTQYF. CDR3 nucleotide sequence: TGTGCCAGCACCCATACAGGACTAGCGGGAATAGATACGCAGTATTTT.

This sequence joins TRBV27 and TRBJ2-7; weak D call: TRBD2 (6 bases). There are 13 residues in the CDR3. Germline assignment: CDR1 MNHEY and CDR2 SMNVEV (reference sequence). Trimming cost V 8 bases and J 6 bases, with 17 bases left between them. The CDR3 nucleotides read TGTGCCAGCGGCAACGGGGGATTTGGCGAGCAGTACTTC. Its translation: CASGNGGFGEQYF.

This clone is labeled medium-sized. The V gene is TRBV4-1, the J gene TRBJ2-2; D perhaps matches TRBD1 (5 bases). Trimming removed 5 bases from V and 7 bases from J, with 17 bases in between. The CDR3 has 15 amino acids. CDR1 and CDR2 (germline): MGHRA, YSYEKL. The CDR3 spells CASSYSPGFGGELFF. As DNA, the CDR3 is TGCGCCAGCAGCTATTCCCCAGGGTTCGGCGGGGAGCTGTTTTTT.

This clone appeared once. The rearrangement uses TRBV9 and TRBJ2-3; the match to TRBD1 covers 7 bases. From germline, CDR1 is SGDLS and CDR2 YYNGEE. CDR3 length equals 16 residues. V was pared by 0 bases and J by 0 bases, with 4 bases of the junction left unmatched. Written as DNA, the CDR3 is TGTGCCAGCAGCGTAGCCTCGGGACAGAGCACAGATACGCAGTATTTT. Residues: CASSVASGQSTDTQYF.

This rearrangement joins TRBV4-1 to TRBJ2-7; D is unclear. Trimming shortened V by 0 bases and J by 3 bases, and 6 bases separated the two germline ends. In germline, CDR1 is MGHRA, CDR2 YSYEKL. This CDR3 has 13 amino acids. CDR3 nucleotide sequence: TGCGCCAGCAGCCAAGATCATTACTACGAGCAGTACTTC. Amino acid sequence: CASSQDHYYEQYF.

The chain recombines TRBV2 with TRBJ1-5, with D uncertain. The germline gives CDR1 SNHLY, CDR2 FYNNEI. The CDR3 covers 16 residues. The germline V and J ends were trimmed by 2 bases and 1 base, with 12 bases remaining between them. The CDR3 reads CASSERGQDSNQPQHF. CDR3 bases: TGTGCCAGCAGTGAACGCGGCCAGGACAGCAATCAGCCCCAGCATTTT.

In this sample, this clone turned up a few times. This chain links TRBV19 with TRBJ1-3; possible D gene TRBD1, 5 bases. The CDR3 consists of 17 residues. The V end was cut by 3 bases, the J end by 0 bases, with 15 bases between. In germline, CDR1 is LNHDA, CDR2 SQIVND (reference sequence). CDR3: CASSILGSGVSGNTIYF. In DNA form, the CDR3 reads TGTGCCAGTAGTATCCTTGGATCGGGGGTCTCTGGAAACACCATATATTTT.

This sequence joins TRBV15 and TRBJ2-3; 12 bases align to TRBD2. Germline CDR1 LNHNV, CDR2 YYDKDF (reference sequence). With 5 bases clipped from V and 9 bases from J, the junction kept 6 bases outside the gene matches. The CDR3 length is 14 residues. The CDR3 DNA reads TGTGCCACCAGCCCTGGACTAGCGGGAAGAACGCAGTATTTT. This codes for CATSPGLAGRTQYF.

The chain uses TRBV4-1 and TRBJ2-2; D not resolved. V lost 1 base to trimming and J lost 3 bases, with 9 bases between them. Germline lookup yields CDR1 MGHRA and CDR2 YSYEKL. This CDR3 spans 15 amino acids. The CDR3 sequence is CASSQVAAYTGELFF. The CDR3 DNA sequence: TGCGCCAGCAGCCAAGTCGCAGCATACACCGGGGAGCTGTTTTTT.

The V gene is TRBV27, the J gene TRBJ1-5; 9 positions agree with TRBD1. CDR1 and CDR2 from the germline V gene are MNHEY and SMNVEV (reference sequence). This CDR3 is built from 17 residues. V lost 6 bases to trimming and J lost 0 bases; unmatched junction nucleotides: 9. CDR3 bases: TGTGCCAGCAGAATGACAGGGGGATTATATAGCAATCAGCCCCAGCATTTT. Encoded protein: CASRMTGGLYSNQPQHF.

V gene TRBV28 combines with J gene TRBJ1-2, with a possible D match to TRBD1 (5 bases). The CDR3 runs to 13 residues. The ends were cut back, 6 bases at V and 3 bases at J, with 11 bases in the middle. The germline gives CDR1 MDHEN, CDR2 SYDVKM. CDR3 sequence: CASRPGGDYGYTF. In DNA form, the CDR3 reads TGTGCCAGCAGGCCCGGGGGGGACTATGGCTACACCTTC.

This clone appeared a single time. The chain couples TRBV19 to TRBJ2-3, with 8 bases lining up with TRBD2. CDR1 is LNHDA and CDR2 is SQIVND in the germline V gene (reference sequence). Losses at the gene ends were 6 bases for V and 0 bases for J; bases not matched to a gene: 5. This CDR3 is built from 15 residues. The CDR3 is CASSLSGGSTDTQYF. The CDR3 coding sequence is TGTGCCAGTAGCCTCAGCGGGGGAAGCACAGATACGCAGTATTTT. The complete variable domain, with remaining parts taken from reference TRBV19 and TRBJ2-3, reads DGGITQSPKYLFRKEGQNVTLSCEQNLNHDAMYWYRQDPGQGLRLIYYSQIVNDFQKGDIAEGYSVSREKKESFPLTVTSAQKNPTAFYLCASSLSGGSTDTQYFGPGTRLTVL.

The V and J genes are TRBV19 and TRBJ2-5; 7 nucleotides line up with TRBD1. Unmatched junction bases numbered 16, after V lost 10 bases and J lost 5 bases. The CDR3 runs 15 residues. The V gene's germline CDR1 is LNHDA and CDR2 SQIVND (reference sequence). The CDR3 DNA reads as TGTGCCACCACTCCAAGGACAGGAGAGTTGGAGACCCAGTACTTC. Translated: CATTPRTGELETQYF.

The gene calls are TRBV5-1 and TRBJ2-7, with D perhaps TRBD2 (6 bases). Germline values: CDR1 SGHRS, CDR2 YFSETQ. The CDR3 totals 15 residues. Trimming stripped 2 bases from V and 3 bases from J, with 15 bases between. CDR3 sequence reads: CASSFWSGYYYEQYF. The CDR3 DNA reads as TGCGCCAGCAGCTTTTGGAGCGGGTACTACTACGAGCAGTACTTC.

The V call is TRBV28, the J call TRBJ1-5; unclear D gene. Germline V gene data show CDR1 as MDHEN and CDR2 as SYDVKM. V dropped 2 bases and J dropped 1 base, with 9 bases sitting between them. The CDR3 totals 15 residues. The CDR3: CASSLPGESNQPQHF. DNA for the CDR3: TGTGCCAGCAGTTTACCGGGTGAAAGCAATCAGCCCCAGCATTTT.

The CDR3 bases are TGTGCCAGCGGCGGGACAGGGGGAAACTATGGCTACACCTTC. It translates to CASGGTGGNYGYTF. The chain uses TRBV2 and TRBJ1-2, with TRBD1 matching over 11 bases. V lost 8 bases and J lost 2; bases outside the gene matches: 4. Germline lookup yields CDR1 SNHLY and CDR2 FYNNEI. This CDR3 is 14 amino acids long.

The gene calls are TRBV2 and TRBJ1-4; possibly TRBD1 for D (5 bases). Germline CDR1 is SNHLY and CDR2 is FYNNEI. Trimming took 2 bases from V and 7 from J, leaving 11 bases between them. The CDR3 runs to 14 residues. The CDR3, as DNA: TGTGCCAGCAGTGAAAGGGGAATCGGTGAAAAACTGTTTTTT. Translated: CASSERGIGEKLFF.